The TCR beta chain under discussion was sequenced for a study of blood T cell repertoires in COVID-19. Study-wide context: T cells, B-cell-depleted T cells, or PBMCs supplied cDNA or gDNA.

In the original workflow: Counts of nucleated cells, estimated from reference gene primer amplification, were obtained. Data came from immunoSEQ multiplex PCR; TCRdb stores just in-frame clones and leaves some out. That table supplies the V and J calls and clone size; D and trimming were determined from the DNA. The table lists 140,000 or so clones, 60% to 80% of them singletons. The source material was peripheral blood. The receptor comes from a man aged 50-60 years with active or convalescent COVID-19.

CDR3 sequence: CATVNTGELFF. The CDR3 bases are TGTGCCACCGTTAACACCGGGGAGCTGTTTTTT. The chain links TRBV27 to TRBJ2-2; D ambiguous. The CDR3 runs to 11 residues. Germline V gives CDR1 MNHEY, CDR2 SMNVEV (reference sequence). The V end lost 10 bases, the J end lost 2 bases, and 5 bases lay between the germline ends.